One sample yielded the 22 T cell receptor beta chains listed below, sequenced in a study of cytomegalovirus exposure and HLA in healthy donors. The PCR had 60 Vbeta and 13 Jbeta primers. Generated by immunoSEQ multiplex PCR, the TCRdb table keeps only in-frame clones and is missing some. The sample comprises under 200,000 clones, roughly 74% of which are singletons, and about 7.7% rests with the top ten. The sequenced sample was PBMCs. The receptor set was obtained from a woman in her forties in good health and CMV-seropositive.

The J gene is TRBJ1-5, the V gene TRBV2, with D perhaps TRBD1 (6 bases). The V gene's germline CDR1 is SNHLY and CDR2 FYNNEI. The germline V and J ends were trimmed by 6 bases and 3 bases, with 12 bases remaining between them. This CDR3 is built from 14 residues. As DNA, the CDR3 is TGTGCCAGCAGCCTCGACAGGTTCAATCAGCCCCAGCATTTT. As protein: CASSLDRFNQPQHF.

V gene TRBV4-1 combines with J gene TRBJ2-1, with D possibly being TRBD1 (5 bases). The V gene lost 2 bases and the J gene lost 0 bases, with 5 bases spanning the gap. The CDR3 is made up of 14 amino acids. Germline CDR1 reads MGHRA; CDR2 reads YSYEKL. In DNA form, the CDR3 reads TGCGCCAGCAGCCAACAGGGCTCCTACAATGAGCAGTTCTTC. Translating gives CASSQQGSYNEQFF.

The chain recombines TRBV6-5 with TRBJ2-7, with D uncertain. Trimming cost V 3 bases and J 2 bases, with 14 bases left between them. Germline assignment: CDR1 MNHEY and CDR2 SVGAGI. The CDR3 covers 15 residues. This CDR3 reads CASSYASVPTYEQYF. The CDR3 DNA reads as TGTGCCAGCAGTTATGCAAGCGTGCCAACCTACGAGCAGTACTTC.

The chain couples TRBV10-3 to TRBJ2-2, with 9 bases that match TRBD2. CDR1 and CDR2 from the germline V gene are ENHRY and SYGVKD. After removal of 0 bases from V and 0 bases from J, the junction contained 2 bases not matched to a gene. CDR3 length equals 17 residues. The CDR3 DNA follows: TGTGCCATCAGTGAGTCCCTAGCGGGGCCGAACACCGGGGAGCTGTTTTTT. It encodes CAISESLAGPNTGELFF.

This clone was observed at least ten times. The chain combines TRBV6-1 with TRBJ2-7; 7 positions match TRBD2. V shed 4 bases and J 2 bases; nucleotides not matched to a gene: 8. Germline V gene sequence: CDR1 MNHNS, CDR2 SASEGT. The CDR3 is 15 residues long. For the CDR3, the DNA is TGTGCCAGCAGTGCGTCCAGCGGGACCCCCTACGAGCAGTACTTC. Translating gives CASSASSGTPYEQYF.

V usage is TRBV19 and J usage is TRBJ1-5; possible D gene TRBD1, 5 bases. V lost 3 bases and J 5 bases, leaving 20 bases between the germline ends. CDR3 size: 17 residues. Per germline, CDR1 LNHDA and CDR2 SQIVND (reference sequence). As DNA, the CDR3 is TGTGCCAGTAGTATCGCGATGGGGGTCGGGGGGGATCAGCCCCAGCATTTT. Amino acid sequence: CASSIAMGVGGDQPQHF.

The chain carries TRBV4-1 and TRBJ2-1; D remains ambiguous. With 1 base removed from V and 0 bases from J, the gap between germline ends came to 7 bases. Germline loops: CDR1 MGHRA, CDR2 YSYEKL. The CDR3 is 15 residues long. The CDR3 spells CASSQGSSSYNEQFF. The CDR3 DNA sequence: TGCGCCAGCAGCCAAGGTTCGAGCTCCTACAATGAGCAGTTCTTC.

The rearrangement joins TRBV28 to TRBJ2-7; the match to TRBD1 covers 10 bases. The CDR3 totals 14 residues. Looked up from germline, CDR1 is MDHEN and CDR2 is SYDVKM. After removal of 6 bases from V and 6 bases from J, the junction contained 8 bases not matched to a gene. DNA of the CDR3: TGTGCCAGCAGCTCCGGGACAGGGGTATTCGAGCAGTACTTC. This translates into CASSSGTGVFEQYF.

The V call is TRBV5-4, the J call TRBJ2-1; 10 positions match TRBD1. The CDR3 loop spans 14 amino acids. With 2 bases clipped from V and 9 bases from J, the junction kept 5 bases outside the gene matches. CDR1 is SGHNT, CDR2 YYREEE, per germline (reference sequence). CDR3 residues: CASSFRQGASEQFF. CDR3 in DNA: TGTGCCAGCAGCTTCAGACAGGGGGCTAGTGAGCAGTTCTTC.

This chain uses TRBV28 with TRBJ2-4, with D possibly being TRBD2 (5 bases). The CDR3 extends over 18 amino acids. Trimming shortened V by 2 bases and J by 0 bases, and 17 bases separated the two germline ends. CDR1 and CDR2 (germline): MDHEN, SYDVKM. As DNA, the CDR3 is TGTGCCAGCAGTTTAGAGATCCTGGGAGAACGAGCCAAAAACATTCAGTACTTC. Translated: CASSLEILGERAKNIQYF.

The chain carries TRBV4-1 and TRBJ2-7; D might be TRBD2 (5 bases). CDR3 length: 14 residues. The germline V gene has CDR1 MGHRA and CDR2 YSYEKL. Trimming removed 3 bases from V and 2 bases from J, with 11 bases in between. Here the CDR3 DNA reads TGCGCCAGCAGCCAGCTGGACTTGGCCTACGAGCAGTACTTC. Protein sequence: CASSQLDLAYEQYF.

This clone occurred once. This chain uses TRBV28 with TRBJ1-5; 9 nucleotides match TRBD1. The germline V gene encodes CDR1 MDHEN and CDR2 SYDVKM. The CDR3 is 20 amino acids. Trimming took 2 bases from V and 1 from J; bases not matched to a gene: 15. The CDR3 sequence: CASSLRATTGGSVSNQPQHF. In DNA, the CDR3 is TGTGCCAGCAGTTTAAGGGCAACTACAGGGGGCTCGGTAAGCAATCAGCCCCAGCATTTT. The full variable domain, in which reference TRBV28 and TRBJ1-5 provide the parts outside the CDR3, is DVKVTQSSRYLVKRTGEKVFLECVQDMDHENMFWYRQDPGLGLRLIYFSYDVKMKEKGDIPEGYSVSREKKERFSLILESASTNQTSMYLCASSLRATTGGSVSNQPQHFGDGTRLSIL.

V and J are TRBV9 and TRBJ2-7; no definite D call. Trimming shortened V by 6 bases and J by 3 bases, and 19 bases separated the two germline ends. The CDR3 spans 15 residues. The germline V gene encodes CDR1 SGDLS and CDR2 YYNGEE. CDR3 DNA sequence: TGTGCCAGCACCCTTCCGGCGTTAGACAACTACGAGCAGTACTTC. This codes for CASTLPALDNYEQYF.

This rearrangement joins TRBV27 to TRBJ1-1; D not resolved. In germline, CDR1 is MNHEY, CDR2 SMNVEV (reference sequence). V was pared by 2 bases and J by 1 base, with 8 bases between. The CDR3 has 14 amino acids. The CDR3 protein is CASSLVGSNTEAFF. CDR3 nucleotide sequence: TGTGCCAGCAGTTTAGTGGGCTCGAACACTGAAGCTTTCTTT.

The chain carries TRBV28 and TRBJ2-3, with 14 bases identical to TRBD2. This CDR3 contains 17 residues. J was trimmed by 2 bases and V by 9 bases; bases with no gene match: 10. The V gene's germline CDR1 is MDHEN and CDR2 SYDVKM. The CDR3 bases are TGTGCCAGTGCAACAGGGACTAGCGGGAGTTACACAGATACGCAGTATTTT. This encodes CASATGTSGSYTDTQYF.

This rearrangement joins TRBV15 to TRBJ2-7, with 7 positions matching TRBD1. Losses at the gene ends were 3 bases for V and 9 bases for J; bases not matched to a gene: 8. There are 13 residues in the CDR3. CDR1 LNHNV and CDR2 YYDKDF come from the germline V gene (reference sequence). The CDR3 coding sequence is TGTGCCACCAGCAGTTGGACAGGTTCGAGGCAGTACTTC. It yields the protein CATSSWTGSRQYF.

The chain employs TRBV23-1 and TRBJ2-1; D gene uncertain. TRBV23-1 is identified as an open reading frame with a role that is uncertain. The length of the CDR3 is 13 residues. V was shortened by 4 bases and J by 5 bases, with 9 bases between the two germline ends. The CDR3 sequence: CASSRAPNNEQFF. CDR3 nucleotides: TGCGCCAGCAGTCGGGCCCCAAACAATGAGCAGTTCTTC.

This chain joins TRBV9 and TRBJ2-7; 8 bases are shared with TRBD2. The CDR3 has 15 amino acids. From germline, CDR1 is SGDLS and CDR2 YYNGEE. The ends lost 0 bases at V and 2 bases at J; junction bases unmatched: 4. CDR3 sequence: CASSVASGPPYEQYF. In DNA, the CDR3 is TGTGCCAGCAGCGTAGCTAGCGGGCCCCCCTACGAGCAGTACTTC.

This clone is classed as medium-sized (0.01 to 0.1%). V and J are TRBV4-1 and TRBJ2-1; 8 nucleotides match TRBD2. V trimming: 1 base; J trimming: 5 bases; junction bases outside the gene matches: 7. The CDR3 covers 16 residues. CDR1 is MGHRA and CDR2 is YSYEKL in the germline V gene. The CDR3 DNA follows: TGCGCCAGCAGCCAAGTGGTCGGGGGGGTTGACAATGAGCAGTTCTTC. It is translated as CASSQVVGGVDNEQFF.

This clone was observed a few times. V and J are TRBV28 and TRBJ2-1; 11 positions agree with TRBD2. CDR1 is MDHEN, CDR2 SYDVKM, per germline. CDR3 size: 17 residues. With 4 bases clipped from V and 0 bases from J, the junction kept 5 bases outside the gene matches. The CDR3 bases are TGTGCCAGCAGTTCGACTAGCGGGGCAGGCTCCTACAATGAGCAGTTCTTC. Protein sequence: CASSSTSGAGSYNEQFF.

Of note for this clone: One end of the junction does not line up with germline, which may come from a read error. The chain's CDR3 is CASSPAQGRLTYEQCF. The CDR3 bases are TGTGCCAGCAGTCCGGCCCAGGGGAGACTAACCTACGAGCAGTGCTTC. The chain uses TRBV7-8 and TRBJ2-7; possibly TRBD1 for D (6 bases). There are 16 residues in the CDR3. Looked up from germline, CDR1 is SGHVS and CDR2 is FQNEAQ.

This chain joins TRBV18 and TRBJ1-4; D possibly corresponds to TRBD1 (6 bases). This CDR3 region has 16 residues. Trimming left V 0 bases short and J 4 bases short, with 12 bases between. Germline V gene sequence: CDR1 KGHSH, CDR2 LQKENI. The CDR3 is CASSPPGAGNNEKLFF. For the CDR3, the DNA is TGTGCCAGCTCACCACCGGGGGCAGGGAATAATGAAAAACTGTTTTTT.